The source of this TCR beta chain is a study of cytomegalovirus exposure and HLA in healthy donors. Looked up from germline, CDR1 is SGDLS and CDR2 is YYNGEE. Trimming stripped 2 bases from V and 2 bases from J, with 10 bases between. The CDR3 sequence is 14 residues long. It was with 60 Vbeta and 13 Jbeta primers that the PCR ran. TCRdb's table, derived via immunoSEQ multiplex PCR, lists solely in-frame clones and lacks some. The table records more than 150,000 clones, around 77% of them present only once. This rearrangement joins TRBV9 to TRBJ1-1; possible D gene TRBD1, 6 bases. The sample taken for sequencing was PBMCs. The receptor was derived from a woman in her twenties or thirties in good health and CMV-seronegative. CDR3 DNA sequence: TGTGCCAGCAGCGTGGCACAGGGAAACACTGAAGCTTTCTTT. Translation: CASSVAQGNTEAFF. The full variable domain, rest sourced from reference TRBV9 and TRBJ1-1, is DSGVTQTPKHLITATGQRVTLRCSPRSGDLSVYWYQQSLDQGLQFLIQYYNGEERAKGNILERFSAQQFPDLHSELNLSSLELGDSALYFCASSVAQGNTEAFFGQGTRLTVV.